This paragraph reports one T cell receptor (beta chain). As yet, its antigen is unknown. The data were taken from a study of cytomegalovirus exposure and HLA in healthy donors. Study-level findings and limits: Reportedly, cytomegalovirus status was diagnosed with high sensitivity and specificity.

The CDR3 contains 15 residues. V was clipped by 4 bases and J by 4 bases; unmatched bases: 6. Germline CDR1 is SGDLS and CDR2 is YYNGEE. Clones were read by immunoSEQ multiplex PCR, and TCRdb kept only the in-frame ones, dropping some. The sample yields a few hundred thousand clones, roughly 90% seen once. The sample comprised PBMCs. V and J are TRBV9 and TRBJ2-1, with 9 bases fitting TRBD2. The sequence was obtained from a woman aged 18 to 35 in good health and CMV-seronegative. CDR3 loop: CASSSGTSRYNEQFF. CDR3 DNA: TGTGCCAGCAGCTCCGGGACTAGCCGGTACAATGAGCAGTTCTTC.